This T cell receptor (beta chain) was identified in a study of T-cell reconstitution after alpha-beta-depleted transplantation in children. Whole-study results and caveats: Newly generated T cells supplied most T-cell counts and diversity one year post-transplant. After transplant, at about two months, alpha-beta T cells were reportedly derived from several hundred expanded graft clones. Elevated TCRbeta diversity at day 60 was traced, in some patients, to surviving recipient T cells and thymic progenitors.

This CDR3 contains 12 residues. Germline loops: CDR1 SEHNR, CDR2 FQNEAQ (reference sequence). This clonotype has at least ten counts. Its specificity is unknown. Germline is not matched at one junction end, which may reflect a read error. A library of TCRbeta sequences, prepared with unique molecular identifiers, was generated. TCRdb re-analysed the PCR reads in MiXCR, keeping a single row per CDR3 protein. The table lists some 450,000 distinct CDR3 sequences, 43% of them singletons. Sample: PBMCs, taken before TCRalphabeta/CD19-depleted stem cell transplant. The TCR originated in a girl aged 2-9 years with aplastic anemia, due to receive a stem cell transplant. This chain connects TRBV7-9 to TRBJ2-5; D perhaps matches TRBD2 (5 bases). CDR3 in DNA: TGCGCCAGCAGCTTGGGAGTGGAGACCCAGTACTTC. The encoded protein is CASSLGVETQYF.